Following are 9 T cell receptor beta chains from one sample sequenced in a study of T cell clonality in common variable immunodeficiency. Method: immunoSEQ multiplex PCR; TCRdb's copy keeps in-frame clones and lacks some. The sample has 42,000 or so clones, none seen only once. The sequenced material came from peripheral blood mononuclear cells. These receptors all stem from a person aged 18 to 75 in good health.

This clone was seen at least ten times. With the read ending 3 residues before the CDR3 end, the germline J gene is used to fill in that end. The genes are TRBV7-6 and TRBJ1-3, with D possibly TRBD1 on 5 matching bases. V was trimmed by 5 bases and J by 1 base, leaving 21 bases between them. Germline V gene sequence: CDR1 SGHVS, CDR2 FNYEAQ. This CDR3 region has 18 residues. The covered CDR3 bases are TGTGCCAGCAGCCCCCTTGGCGGGGGTGCTCAGTCTGGAAACACC. This sequence encodes CASSPLGGGAQSGNT. The complete CDR3 reads CASSPLGGGAQSGNTIYF.

This clone showed up many times. Read data end 3 residues before the CDR3 end; the end is taken from the germline J gene. The J gene is TRBJ2-1, the V gene TRBV29-1; tentatively, D is TRBD1 (5 bases). The germline V gene has CDR1 SQVTM and CDR2 ANQGSEA. The CDR3 spans 15 residues. With 0 bases removed from V and 5 bases from J, the gap between germline ends came to 14 bases. The CDR3 loop reads CSVEDQGPINNEQFF. The part of the CDR3 DNA that was read is TGCAGCGTTGAAGATCAGGGTCCCATCAACAATGAG.

This clone has at least ten counts. The read is 3 residues too short to cover the CDR3 end, so that end is filled in from the germline J gene. V and J are TRBV19 and TRBJ2-7; 7 positions match TRBD1. The CDR3 has 13 amino acids. Unmatched junction bases numbered 3, after V lost 5 bases and J lost 2 bases. Germline V gene data show CDR1 as LNHDA and CDR2 as SQIVND (reference sequence). CDR3 protein: CASSLGQPYEQYF. Incomplete CDR3 DNA: TGTGCCAGTAGTTTGGGACAGCCCTACGAG.

In its sample, this clone was seen many times. The CDR3 end lies 3 residues beyond the end of the read and is filled in from the germline J gene. This chain joins TRBV5-1 and TRBJ1-6; D not certain. Trimming stripped 0 bases from V and 7 bases from J, with 14 bases between. This CDR3 has 16 residues. CDR1 and CDR2 from the germline V gene are SGHRS and YFSETQ. The covered CDR3 bases are TGCGCCAGCAGCTTGGGTAGGGCTACTCACAATTCACCC. Residues: CASSLGRATHNSP. The complete CDR3 protein is CASSLGRATHNSPLHF.

This clone was counted many times. The DNA ends 3 residues before the CDR3 does, and the rest of the CDR3 is filled in from the germline J gene. The J gene is TRBJ2-7, the V gene TRBV20-1; TRBD1 might be the D (5 bases). Trimming pared 0 bases from V and 0 bases from J, leaving 18 bases between. This CDR3 has 17 residues. Germline V CDR1 and CDR2: DFQATT, SNEGSKA (reference sequence). The sequenced part of the CDR3 DNA is TGCAGTGCTAGAGATCTCCCAGGGCCCCTCCGCTCCTACGAG. Protein sequence: CSARDLPGPLRSYE. Given in full, the CDR3 is CSARDLPGPLRSYEQYF.

In its sample, this clone was seen many times. The read terminates 3 residues before the CDR3 end, so the remaining end is supplied by the germline J gene. This chain links TRBV19 with TRBJ2-1; 9 bases map to TRBD1. This CDR3 comprises 15 residues. Germline-derived CDR1 and CDR2 are LNHDA and SQIVND (reference sequence). V lost 1 base, J lost 9 bases, and 7 bases stayed unmatched. CDR3 loop: CASSIGDRDRGEQFF. The CDR3 DNA, read in part, is TGTGCCAGTAGTATAGGGGACAGGGATCGGGGTGAG. The variable domain in full, completed from reference TRBV19 and TRBJ2-1, reads DGGITQSPKYLFRKEGQNVTLSCEQNLNHDAMYWYRQDPGQGLRLIYYSQIVNDFQKGDIAEGYSVSREKKESFPLTVTSAQKNPTAFYLCASSIGDRDRGEQFFGPGTRLTVL.

In its sample, this clone was seen many times. The CDR3 bases that were read are TGTGCCAGCAGCGTAGCTGGGGCTGTGTACAATGAG. It codes for CASSVAGAVYNE. The complete CDR3 reads CASSVAGAVYNEQFF. The rearrangement uses TRBV9 and TRBJ2-1; weak D call: TRBD1 (5 bases). From the germline J gene comes the end of the CDR3, since the read stops 3 residues before it. The V gene's germline CDR1 is SGDLS and CDR2 YYNGEE. V was cut by 0 bases and J by 4 bases, with 11 bases left in between. The CDR3 extends over 15 amino acids.

This clone was picked up many times. The CDR3 extends 3 residues past the end of the read, so its final part is completed from the germline J gene. J is TRBJ2-6 and V is TRBV7-8; perhaps TRBD2 as D (6 bases). The CDR3 is 17 residues long. Germline CDR1 reads SGHVS; CDR2 reads FQNEAQ. Trimming stripped 7 bases from V and 1 base from J, with 17 bases between. CDR3 residues: CASTGGTGDSGANVLTF. The covered CDR3 bases are TGTGCCAGCACCGGGGGAACAGGTGATTCTGGGGCCAACGTC.

There are many counts of this clone. The CDR3 spells CASSISRAGRYEQFF. The sequenced part of the CDR3 DNA is TGTGCCAGTAGTATCTCCCGAGCAGGGCGCTATGAG. The chain joins TRBV19 to TRBJ2-1, with TRBD1 as a possible D gene (5 bases). From the germline J gene comes the end of the CDR3, since the read stops 3 residues before it. Germline loops: CDR1 LNHDA, CDR2 SQIVND (reference sequence). The germline V and J ends were trimmed by 3 bases and 8 bases, with 17 bases remaining between them. The CDR3 is 15 residues long.